The 26 T cell receptor beta chains below all came from one sample that was sequenced in a study of spatial heterogeneity in lung cancer (dated 2019 in TCRdb). Sample time point, as interpreted from the label and publication: sample taken at primary tumor resection. Without any cell sorting, TCR sequencing was performed on whole RNA extracted either from tumor and nontumor lung tissue or from cryopreserved PBMC samples. The library came from 5' RACE. Data came from a NextSeq 500. In-frame beta chains were kept once TCRdb had trimmed the public reads at Q25 with fastp and called clones with MiXCR. Every CDR3 protein is listed once, alongside the most common genes and DNA of its rows. The sample contains 10,000 to 15,000 distinct CDR3 sequences, 3.9% of them found a single time. 40% to 55% of the sample belongs to the ten largest clones. This sample comprised PBMCs, obtained at surgery. These receptors all stem from a male donor with early-stage non-small cell lung cancer.

This clonotype was counted at least ten times. Little can be read into the size of this beta chain, an off-target read in a library designed for alpha chains. DNA of the CDR3: TGTGCCAGCAGCCAGCACACGGGGGGTACAGGGGCTGGCTACACCTTC. This gives the protein CASSQHTGGTGAGYTF. V gene TRBV4-2 combines with J gene TRBJ1-2, with TRBD1 matching 7 bases. Unmatched junction bases numbered 14, after V lost 3 bases and J lost 7 bases. The V gene's germline CDR1 is LGHNA and CDR2 YNFKEQ. The CDR3 runs to 16 residues.

In this sample, this clonotype turned up many times. Within a library made for alpha chains, this beta chain is off target, and its count is uninformative. The chain recombines TRBV28 with TRBJ1-4; D is ambiguous. V lost 6 bases to trimming and J lost 4 bases, with 12 bases between them. The CDR3 spans 14 residues. Germline loops: CDR1 MDHEN, CDR2 SYDVKM. CDR3 coding DNA: TGTGCCAGCAGAACCGCGGTCGGTAATGAAAAACTGTTTTTT. It yields the protein CASRTAVGNEKLFF.

This clonotype was counted many times. Within a library made for alpha chains, this beta chain is off target, and its count is uninformative. The chain couples TRBV24-1 to TRBJ1-2; 7 bases match TRBD1. The CDR3 length is 14 residues. CDR1 KGHDR and CDR2 SFDVKD come from the germline V gene. J was trimmed by 0 bases and V by 6 bases; bases with no gene match: 3. The CDR3 protein is CATSHRGSNYGYTF. DNA for the CDR3: TGTGCCACCAGTCACAGGGGCTCTAACTATGGCTACACCTTC.

This clonotype was counted ten times or more. The size of this beta chain means little, since it is a stray read in a library made for alpha chains. The CDR3 DNA sequence: TGTGCCAACCGAGAGTTGGGTGATACCGGGGAGCTGTTTTTT. Protein sequence: CANRELGDTGELFF. The chain couples TRBV6-1 to TRBJ2-2, with D uncertain. V was clipped by 10 bases and J by 5 bases, with 17 bases between them. The CDR3 spans 14 residues. CDR1 and CDR2 from the germline V gene are MNHNS and SASEGT.

Turning to this clonotype: A library prepared for alpha chains yielded this beta chain as an off-target read; its size is of little meaning. The chain links TRBV7-7 to TRBJ2-3; possibly TRBD2 for D (7 bases). Trimming left V 8 bases short and J 4 bases short, with 10 bases between. Germline V gene lookup returns CDR1 SSHAT and CDR2 FNYEAQ (reference sequence). CDR3 length equals 12 residues. The CDR3 bases are TGTGCCAGCGAAGGGGGGGCAGATACGCAGTATTTT. This encodes CASEGGADTQYF.

This clonotype occurred a few times. This beta chain is off target for a library built for alpha chains, so its abundance means little. The chain uses TRBV20-1 and TRBJ2-7; possibly TRBD2 for D (7 bases). V was cut by 5 bases and J by 5 bases, with 19 bases left in between. The CDR3 covers 14 residues. Germline V gene sequence: CDR1 DFQATT, CDR2 SNEGSKA (reference sequence). DNA for the CDR3: TGCAGTGCTCCTGGGAGGGGGAGTTCCAACGAGCAGTACTTC. Translation: CSAPGRGSSNEQYF.

About this clonotype itself: This beta chain was picked up by a library intended for alpha chains and is off target, so its count carries little meaning. V and J are TRBV7-9 and TRBJ1-2; tentatively, D is TRBD1 (5 bases). V was shortened by 0 bases and J by 8 bases, with 13 bases between the two germline ends. Germline CDR1 SEHNR, CDR2 FQNEAQ (reference sequence). The CDR3 has 14 residues. The DNA of the CDR3 is TGTGCCAGCAGCTTAGCGGGCAGGGAGGGCGGCTACACCTTC. This translates into CASSLAGREGGYTF.

As for this clonotype: A library prepared for alpha chains yielded this beta chain as an off-target read; its size is of little meaning. CDR3: CATTGSTEAFF. CDR3 nucleotides: TGTGCCACCACAGGGAGCACTGAAGCTTTCTTT. The J gene is TRBJ1-1, the V gene TRBV10-3; D perhaps matches TRBD1 (6 bases). Per germline, CDR1 ENHRY and CDR2 SYGVKD. The CDR3 is made up of 11 amino acids. The V gene lost 10 bases and the J gene lost 4 bases, with 10 bases spanning the gap.

There are many counts of this clonotype. As an off-target read in a library built for alpha chains, this beta chain has a frequency of little significance. This rearrangement joins TRBV3-1 to TRBJ2-5, with D possibly being TRBD1 or TRBD2 (5 bases each). Germline loops: CDR1 LGHDT, CDR2 YNNKEL (reference sequence). V gave up 2 bases and J gave up 3 bases, with 16 bases separating them. The CDR3 runs 16 residues. CDR3 in amino acids: CASSQWSGQAKETQYF. CDR3 DNA: TGTGCCAGCAGCCAATGGTCGGGGCAGGCAAAAGAGACCCAGTACTTC.

A few counts support this clonotype. This beta chain is an off-target read within a library intended for alpha chains, so its frequency means little. This CDR3 is CASSLGSGYSYNEQFF. The CDR3 DNA follows: TGCGCCAGCAGCTTGGGTAGCGGGTACTCCTACAATGAGCAGTTCTTC. The chain couples TRBV5-1 to TRBJ2-1; 7 bases match TRBD2. Germline V gives CDR1 SGHRS, CDR2 YFSETQ. V lost 0 bases, J lost 0 bases, and 3 bases stayed unmatched. There are 16 residues in the CDR3.

This clonotype was seen only a few times. A library prepared for alpha chains yielded this beta chain as an off-target read; its size is of little meaning. The chain employs TRBV12-5 and TRBJ1-2, with 8 bases lining up with TRBD1. Germline V gene sequence: CDR1 LGHNT, CDR2 FRNRAP. The CDR3 loop spans 14 amino acids. V shed 6 bases, J shed 5 bases, and the junction held 8 bases outside the gene matches. The CDR3 nucleotides read TGTGCTAGTGGCCCAGCCGGGACAGGATATGGCTACACCTTC. It codes for CASGPAGTGYGYTF.

In this sample, this clonotype turned up many times. Because the library targeted alpha chains, this beta chain is an off-target read whose size means little. V usage is TRBV23-1 and J usage is TRBJ2-7; 7 bases match TRBD1. TRBV23-1 is identified as an open reading frame with a role that is uncertain. Trimming took 0 bases from V and 3 from J; bases not matched to a gene: 8. The CDR3 loop spans 16 amino acids. CDR3 nucleotide sequence: TGCGCCAGCAGTCAATCGTTGGGGACAGAAGACTACGAGCAGTACTTC. Translating gives CASSQSLGTEDYEQYF.

This clonotype showed up many times. The size of this beta chain means little, since it is a stray read in a library made for alpha chains. This chain uses TRBV7-3 with TRBJ2-1; 8 positions match TRBD1. After removal of 5 bases from V and 2 bases from J, the junction contained 5 bases not matched to a gene. CDR1 is SGHTA, CDR2 FQGTGA, per germline. This CDR3 contains 15 residues. The CDR3 loop reads CASSAGGAAYNEQFF. In DNA form, the CDR3 reads TGTGCCAGCAGCGCAGGGGGCGCCGCCTACAATGAGCAGTTCTTC.

This clonotype was picked up many times. In a library made to pick up alpha chains, this beta chain is a stray read with a size that means little. V usage is TRBV15 and J usage is TRBJ2-5, with 11 bases aligning to TRBD2. After removal of 1 base from V and 5 bases from J, the junction contained 6 bases not matched to a gene. The CDR3 sequence is 16 residues long. The germline CDR1 and CDR2 sequences are LNHNV and YYDKDF (reference sequence). The CDR3 DNA follows: TGTGCCACCAGCAGAGTGATCGGGACTAGCGGTGAGACCCAGTACTTC. Translated: CATSRVIGTSGETQYF. The whole variable domain, remainder taken from reference TRBV15 and TRBJ2-5, is DAMVIQNPRYQVTQFGKPVTLSCSQTLNHNVMYWYQQKSSQAPKLLFHYYDKDFNNEADTPDNFQSRRPNTSFCFLDIRSPGLGDTAMYLCATSRVIGTSGETQYFGPGTRLLVL.

This clonotype was seen many times. This beta chain was picked up by a library intended for alpha chains and is off target, so its count carries little meaning. The J gene is TRBJ2-2, the V gene TRBV12-3 or TRBV12-4, with 7 nucleotides matching TRBD2. CDR3 length: 15 amino acids. The J segment lost 6 bases and the V segment lost 2 bases, leaving 6 bases of the junction unmatched. The CDR3 spells CASSLSGRRSGELFF. The DNA for the CDR3 is TGTGCCAGCAGTTTATCCGGGAGGCGGTCCGGGGAGCTGTTTTTT.

This clonotype was seen many times. This beta chain came through as a stray read in a library set up for alpha chains, and its size says little. V gene TRBV28 combines with J gene TRBJ2-1; D not certain. This CDR3 has 16 amino acids. Germline V gene sequence: CDR1 MDHEN, CDR2 SYDVKM. Trimming removed 3 bases at V and 2 bases at J, with 14 bases between. CDR3 sequence (DNA): TGTGCCAGCAGTTTCCGTACTCGTTATACCTACAATGAGCAGTTCTTC. This codes for CASSFRTRYTYNEQFF.

This clonotype has ten or more counts. This beta chain came through as a stray read in a library set up for alpha chains, and its size says little. The chain uses TRBV2 and TRBJ2-2; 14 bases fit TRBD2. The germline CDR1 and CDR2 sequences are SNHLY and FYNNEI. The CDR3 is made up of 15 amino acids. The V segment lost 6 bases and the J segment 6 bases; nucleotides outside the gene matches: 3. The DNA of the CDR3 is TGTGCCAGCAGGACGACTAGCGGGAGGGCCGGGGAGCTGTTTTTT. Amino acids: CASRTTSGRAGELFF.

This clonotype was counted many times. Because this beta chain is a stray read in a library intended to capture alpha chains, its abundance should not be given much weight. The chain combines TRBV6-2 or TRBV6-3 with TRBJ2-7; D possibly corresponds to TRBD1 (5 bases). Germline CDR1 is MNHEY and CDR2 is SVGEGT. V was trimmed by 5 bases and J by 2 bases, leaving 10 bases between them. The CDR3 is made up of 13 amino acids. The DNA for the CDR3 is TGTGCCAGCAGTCCCTCCAGGGCCTACGAGCAGTACTTC. It specifies CASSPSRAYEQYF.

In its sample, this clonotype was seen many times. This beta chain was picked up by a library intended for alpha chains and is off target, so its count carries little meaning. The rearrangement links TRBV28 to TRBJ1-5; D unclear. The germline V and J ends were trimmed by 5 bases and 7 bases, with 9 bases remaining between them. CDR1 MDHEN and CDR2 SYDVKM come from the germline V gene. CDR3 length: 12 amino acids. The CDR3 spells CASSPTRQPQHF. The DNA of the CDR3 is TGTGCCAGCAGTCCTACTCGGCAGCCCCAGCATTTT.

This clonotype was detected many times. Since the library was made to target alpha chains, this beta chain is a stray read and its abundance is not meaningful. The J gene is TRBJ1-2, the V gene TRBV18; 7 nucleotides agree with TRBD1. Unmatched junction bases numbered 8, after V lost 6 bases and J lost 4 bases. Germline V lookup: CDR1 KGHSH, CDR2 LQKENI. The CDR3 sequence is 14 residues long. The CDR3: CASSLGGAFYGYTF. DNA for the CDR3: TGTGCCAGCTCTCTAGGGGGCGCTTTCTATGGCTACACCTTC.

This clonotype was counted at least ten times. The library was built for alpha chains, so this beta chain is an off-target read and its size means little. The chain has TRBV2 and TRBJ1-1; D unclear. Germline values: CDR1 SNHLY, CDR2 FYNNEI. This CDR3 comprises 20 residues. With 4 bases removed from V and 4 bases from J, the gap between germline ends came to 31 bases. CDR3 nucleotide sequence: TGTGCCAGCAGTGCTTATTTTATCTCAATAAGGAGGAACCGGCGCACTGAAGCTTTCTTT. It codes for CASSAYFISIRRNRRTEAFF.

About this clonotype: This beta chain turned up in a library designed for alpha chains; as an off-target read, its abundance says little. The chain uses TRBV19 and TRBJ2-1; D not resolved. This CDR3 has 12 amino acids. Germline assignment: CDR1 LNHDA and CDR2 SQIVND (reference sequence). With 5 bases removed from V and 9 bases from J, the gap between germline ends came to 11 bases. The CDR3 DNA sequence: TGTGCCAGTAGTGGTGGACCAAGTGAGCAGTTCTTC. It translates to CASSGGPSEQFF.

This clonotype was observed many times. In a library made to pick up alpha chains, this beta chain is a stray read with a size that means little. The rearrangement joins TRBV10-3 to TRBJ1-2; the D is unclear. CDR3 size: 14 residues. Germline CDR1 ENHRY, CDR2 SYGVKD. V dropped 6 bases and J dropped 4 bases, with 15 bases sitting between them. The CDR3 bases are TGTGCCATCAGCACCACGGACGGCCTCTATGGCTACACCTTC. This encodes CAISTTDGLYGYTF.

This clonotype was counted many times. Because the library targeted alpha chains, this beta chain is an off-target read whose size means little. In DNA form, the CDR3 reads TGTGCCAGCAGCCCAGCTCGGACTGAAGCTTTCTTT. Residues: CASSPARTEAFF. The V call is TRBV12-3 or TRBV12-4, the J call TRBJ1-1, with unresolved D. The CDR3 is 12 amino acids. The ends were cut back, 6 bases at V and 5 bases at J, with 10 bases in the middle.

This clonotype was recorded a few times. This beta chain is a stray sequence in a library constructed for alpha chains; its clone size is not meaningful. The chain uses TRBV25-1 and TRBJ2-2, with D perhaps matching TRBD1 (6 bases). The CDR3 runs 16 residues. Between the trimmed V and J ends, which lost 7 bases and 1 base, there was a span of 16 bases. Germline CDR1 is MGHDK and CDR2 is SYGVNS. CDR3 in DNA: TGTGCCAGCACTTCGCCGGGACATCTGAACACCGGGGAGCTGTTTTTT. As protein: CASTSPGHLNTGELFF.

There are many counts of this clonotype. The size of this beta chain means little, since it is a stray read in a library made for alpha chains. This chain connects TRBV12-3 or TRBV12-4 to TRBJ1-4; 8 bases fit TRBD1. J was trimmed by 4 bases and V by 3 bases; bases with no gene match: 7. The CDR3 runs to 16 residues. The CDR3 spells CASSFSTGVYNEKLFF. CDR3 nucleotide sequence: TGTGCCAGCAGTTTCTCGACAGGGGTTTATAATGAAAAACTGTTTTTT.